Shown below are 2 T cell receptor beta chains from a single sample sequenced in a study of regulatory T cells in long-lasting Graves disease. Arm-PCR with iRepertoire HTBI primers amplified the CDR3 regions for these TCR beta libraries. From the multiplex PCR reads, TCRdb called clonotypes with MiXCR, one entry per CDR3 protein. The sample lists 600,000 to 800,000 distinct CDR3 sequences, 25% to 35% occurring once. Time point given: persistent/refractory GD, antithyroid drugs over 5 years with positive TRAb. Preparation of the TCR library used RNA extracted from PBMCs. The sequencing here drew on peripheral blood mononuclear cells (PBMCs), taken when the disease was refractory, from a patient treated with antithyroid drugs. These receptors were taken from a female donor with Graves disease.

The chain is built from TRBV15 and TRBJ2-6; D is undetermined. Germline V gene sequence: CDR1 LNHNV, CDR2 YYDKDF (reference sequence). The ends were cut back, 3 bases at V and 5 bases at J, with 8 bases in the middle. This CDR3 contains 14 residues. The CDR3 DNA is TGTGCCACCAGCAGGAATTCCTGGGCCAACGTCCTGACTTTC. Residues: CATSRNSWANVLTF.

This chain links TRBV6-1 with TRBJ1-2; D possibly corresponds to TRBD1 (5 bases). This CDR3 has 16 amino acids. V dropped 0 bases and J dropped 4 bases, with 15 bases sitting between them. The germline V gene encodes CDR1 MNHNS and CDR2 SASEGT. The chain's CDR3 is CASSEALRARSYGYTF. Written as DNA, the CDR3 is TGTGCCAGCAGTGAAGCGCTCAGGGCTCGGAGCTATGGCTACACCTTC.